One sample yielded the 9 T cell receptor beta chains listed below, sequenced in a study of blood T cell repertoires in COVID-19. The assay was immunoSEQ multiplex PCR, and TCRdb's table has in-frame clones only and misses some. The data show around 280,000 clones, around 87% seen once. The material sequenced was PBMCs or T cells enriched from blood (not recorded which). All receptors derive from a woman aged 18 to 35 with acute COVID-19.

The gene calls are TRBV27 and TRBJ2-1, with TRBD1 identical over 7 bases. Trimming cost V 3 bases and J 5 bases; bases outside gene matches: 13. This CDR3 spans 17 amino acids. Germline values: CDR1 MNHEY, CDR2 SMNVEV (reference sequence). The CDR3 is CASSLLTGHPLNNEQFF. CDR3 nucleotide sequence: TGTGCCAGCAGTTTGTTGACAGGGCACCCCTTAAACAATGAGCAGTTCTTC.

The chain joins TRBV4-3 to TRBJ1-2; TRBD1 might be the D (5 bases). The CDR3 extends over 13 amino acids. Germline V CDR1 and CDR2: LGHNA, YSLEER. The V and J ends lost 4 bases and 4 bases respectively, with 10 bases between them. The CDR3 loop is CASSPNQGYGYTF. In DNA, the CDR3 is TGCGCCAGCAGCCCCAATCAGGGCTATGGCTACACCTTC.

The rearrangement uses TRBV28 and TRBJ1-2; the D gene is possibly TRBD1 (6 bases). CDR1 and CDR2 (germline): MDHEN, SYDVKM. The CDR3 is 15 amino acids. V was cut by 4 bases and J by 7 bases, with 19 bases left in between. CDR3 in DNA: TGTGCCAGCAGTTCGATGGAACAGGGTGGTGTTGGCTACACCTTC. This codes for CASSSMEQGGVGYTF.

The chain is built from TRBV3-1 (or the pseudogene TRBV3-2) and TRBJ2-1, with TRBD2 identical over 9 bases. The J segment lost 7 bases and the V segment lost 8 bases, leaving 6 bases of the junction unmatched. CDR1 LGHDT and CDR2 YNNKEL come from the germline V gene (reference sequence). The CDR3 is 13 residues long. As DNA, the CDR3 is TGTGCCAGCGCCCCCCTAGCGGGAAATGAGCAGTTCTTC. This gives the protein CASAPLAGNEQFF.

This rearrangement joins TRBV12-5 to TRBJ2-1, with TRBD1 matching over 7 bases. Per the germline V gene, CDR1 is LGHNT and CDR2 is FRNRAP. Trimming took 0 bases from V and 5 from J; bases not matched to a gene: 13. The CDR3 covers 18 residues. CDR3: CASGLVFGDSVFNNEQFF. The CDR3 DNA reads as TGTGCTAGTGGTTTGGTATTCGGGGACAGTGTTTTTAACAATGAGCAGTTCTTC.

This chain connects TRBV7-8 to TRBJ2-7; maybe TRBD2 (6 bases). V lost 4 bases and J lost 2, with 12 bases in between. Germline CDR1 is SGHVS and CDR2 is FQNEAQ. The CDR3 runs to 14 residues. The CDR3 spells CASSSGVPTYEQYF. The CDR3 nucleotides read TGTGCCAGCAGCTCGGGAGTCCCAACCTACGAGCAGTACTTC.

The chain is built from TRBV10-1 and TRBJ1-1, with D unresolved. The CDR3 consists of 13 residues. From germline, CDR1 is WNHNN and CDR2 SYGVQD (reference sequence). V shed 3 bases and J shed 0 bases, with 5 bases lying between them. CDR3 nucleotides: TGCGCCAGCAGTGACAACATGAACACTGAAGCTTTCTTT. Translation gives CASSDNMNTEAFF.

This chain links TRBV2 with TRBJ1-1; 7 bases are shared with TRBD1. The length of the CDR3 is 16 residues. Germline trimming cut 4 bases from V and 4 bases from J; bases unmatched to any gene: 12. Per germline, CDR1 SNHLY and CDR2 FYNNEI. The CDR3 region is CASSGRVRGSGTEAFF. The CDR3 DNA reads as TGTGCCAGCAGTGGTAGAGTCAGGGGGTCGGGCACTGAAGCTTTCTTT.

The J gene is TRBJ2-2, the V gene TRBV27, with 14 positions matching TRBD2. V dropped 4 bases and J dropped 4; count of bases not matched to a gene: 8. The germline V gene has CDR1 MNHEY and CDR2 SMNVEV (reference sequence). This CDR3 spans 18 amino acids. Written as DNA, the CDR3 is TGTGCCAGCAGTTCGCTTACAGGACTAGCGGGAGGCACCGGGGAGCTGTTTTTT. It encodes CASSSLTGLAGGTGELFF.